The sequence of this TCR beta chain was determined in a study of radiotherapy plus CTLA-4 blockade in lung cancer listed by TCRdb under 2018. For the wider study: Objective responses were observed in 15% to 20% of enrolled patients, and disease control was achieved in 30% to 40%.

The study tested focal radiation therapy combined with CTLA-4 blockade (ipilimumab) in patients with chemo-refractory metastatic non-small-cell lung cancer. Trimming costs V 3 bases and J 4 bases, and their ends lie 9 bases apart. The CDR3 spans 13 residues, from the cysteine through the phenylalanine. Only the CDR3 DNA is retained, 39 bases long and in frame from the first base. Reading the germline V gene gives CDR1 MDHEN and CDR2 SYDVKM. The investigation overall reported the following: TCR clones derived from tumors expanded in peripheral blood after treatment with radiotherapy and ipilimumab. The strongest predictors of response, as reported, were early dynamic changes in blood T cell clones along with a rise in serum interferon-beta after radiation.

Library prep was done by the immunoSEQ multiplex PCR assay. TCRdb obtained this table from immuneACCESS and retained in-frame rearrangements with V and J assigned. These tables miss some clones; where compared with another copy, unresolved V genes account for less than half of the shortfall, and the remainder is unexplained. The sample contains under 95,000 clones, 78% of them found a single time. Approximately 22% of the sample goes to the ten largest clones. Remarks on this clone: The clone's antigen remains unknown. Per-base qualities were not stored, and no clone one base away is much larger.

The material sequenced was peripheral blood, taken from a patient treated with radiotherapy plus ipilimumab. The V gene is TRBV28 and the J gene is TRBJ1-2; a tentative D call is TRBD1 (5 bases match). The clonotype was recovered from a human donor with non-small cell lung cancer whose response to radiotherapy plus ipilimumab could not be evaluated. Some clones in this sample may be carry-over from other donors' samples. For the CDR3, the sequence is CASSFQGSYGYTF. The DNA sequence reads TGTGCCAGCAGTTTTCAGGGCTCCTATGGCTACACCTTC.